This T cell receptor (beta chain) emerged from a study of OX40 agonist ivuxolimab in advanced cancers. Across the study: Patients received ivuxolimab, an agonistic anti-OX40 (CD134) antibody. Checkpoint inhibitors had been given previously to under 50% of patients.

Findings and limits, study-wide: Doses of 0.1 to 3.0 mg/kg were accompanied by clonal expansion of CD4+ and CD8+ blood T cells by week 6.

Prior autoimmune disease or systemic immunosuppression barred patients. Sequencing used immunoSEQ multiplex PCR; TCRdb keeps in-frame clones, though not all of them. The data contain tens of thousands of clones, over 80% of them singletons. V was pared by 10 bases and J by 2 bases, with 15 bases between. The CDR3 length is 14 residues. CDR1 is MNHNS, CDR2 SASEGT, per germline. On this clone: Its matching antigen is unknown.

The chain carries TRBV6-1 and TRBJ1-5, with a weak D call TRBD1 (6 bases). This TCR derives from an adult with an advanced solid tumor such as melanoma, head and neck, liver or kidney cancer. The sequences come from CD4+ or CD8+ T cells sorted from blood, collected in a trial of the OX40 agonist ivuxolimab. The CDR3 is CAILEGGGNQPQHF. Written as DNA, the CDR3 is TGTGCCATCCTTGAGGGGGGCGGCAATCAGCCCCAGCATTTT.